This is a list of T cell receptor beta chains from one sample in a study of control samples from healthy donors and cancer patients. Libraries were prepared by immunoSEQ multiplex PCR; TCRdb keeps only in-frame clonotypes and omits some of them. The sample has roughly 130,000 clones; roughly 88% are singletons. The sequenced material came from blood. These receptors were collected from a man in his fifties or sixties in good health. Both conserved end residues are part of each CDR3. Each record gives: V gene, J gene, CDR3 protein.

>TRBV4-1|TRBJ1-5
CASSFRGSNQPQHF
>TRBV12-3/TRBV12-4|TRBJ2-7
CASSFGTWDEQYF
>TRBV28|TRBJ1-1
CASSTPRQGFGNTEAFF
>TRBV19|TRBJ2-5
CASSRGQGVLETQYF
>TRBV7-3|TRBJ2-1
CASSFTGNEQFF
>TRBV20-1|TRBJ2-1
CSASGRGQYNEQFF
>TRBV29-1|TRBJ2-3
CSVESSTDTQYF
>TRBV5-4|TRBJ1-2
CASSRTVSYGYTF
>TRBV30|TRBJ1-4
CAWSTGPTNEKLFF
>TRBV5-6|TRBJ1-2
CASSFRIQGHYGYTF